This T cell receptor beta chain was identified during a study of tumor-infiltrating lymphocytes in primary liver carcinoma. Looking at the study overall: Staged T1-T3 N0M0, the tumors had sizes that ranged from about 4.2 to 10 cm across. Whole-study findings and limits: Merely about 8-24% of top clones occurred in all five tumor regions.

The CDR3 is 15 residues long. CDR1 is SGHRS and CDR2 is YFSETQ in the germline V gene. The study co-extracted DNA and RNA from roughly 20-30 mg of unsorted bulk tissue. Constant-region priming of around 490 ng total RNA yielded TCR beta cDNA. For TCR beta, libraries were produced by three nested multiplex PCR rounds using slightly modified ARM-PCR. PCR rounds one and two used TRBV1-TRBV30 forward primers with a C-beta reverse primer for 10 cycles each. TCRdb fed the multiplex PCR reads into MiXCR, producing one record per CDR3 protein. The sample contains roughly 120,000 distinct CDR3 sequences, around 64% of which appear only once. Comment on this clonotype: Its specificity is not known. The junction departs from the called germline gene at one end, perhaps through a read error.

The sequence was collected from a woman aged 60-75 years with primary liver carcinoma and hepatitis B virus infection. V usage is TRBV5-1 and J usage is TRBJ2-2; TRBD2 might be the D (5 bases). Source material: liver tumor tissue from sampling region 3. Subset here: tumor region T3, left-lateral pole. The CDR3 region is CASSSDAWNTGEPFF. The CDR3 nucleotides read TGCGCCAGCAGCTCGGACGCGTGGAACACCGGGGAGCCGTTTTTT.